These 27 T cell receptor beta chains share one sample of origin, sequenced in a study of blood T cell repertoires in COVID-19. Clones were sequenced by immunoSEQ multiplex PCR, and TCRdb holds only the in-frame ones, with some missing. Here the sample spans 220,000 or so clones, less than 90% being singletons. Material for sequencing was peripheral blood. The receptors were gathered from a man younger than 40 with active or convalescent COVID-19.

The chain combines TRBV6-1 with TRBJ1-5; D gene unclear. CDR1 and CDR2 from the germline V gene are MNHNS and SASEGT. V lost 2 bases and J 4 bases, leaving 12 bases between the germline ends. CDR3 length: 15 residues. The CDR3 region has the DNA TGTGCCAGCAGTGAACAGCGGTATGTAAATCAGCCCCAGCATTTT. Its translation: CASSEQRYVNQPQHF.

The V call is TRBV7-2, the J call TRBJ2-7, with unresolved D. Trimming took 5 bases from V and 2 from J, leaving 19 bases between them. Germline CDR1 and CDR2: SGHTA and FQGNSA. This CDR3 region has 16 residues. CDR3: CASSLGFRLQTYEQYF. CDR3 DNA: TGTGCCAGCAGCCTGGGCTTTCGCCTACAAACCTACGAGCAGTACTTC.

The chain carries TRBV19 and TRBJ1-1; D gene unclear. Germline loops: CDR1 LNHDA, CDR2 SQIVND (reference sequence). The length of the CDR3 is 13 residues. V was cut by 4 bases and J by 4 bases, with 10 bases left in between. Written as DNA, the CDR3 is TGTGCCAGTAGTAACCCCTCGGGCACTGAAGCTTTCTTT. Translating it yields CASSNPSGTEAFF.

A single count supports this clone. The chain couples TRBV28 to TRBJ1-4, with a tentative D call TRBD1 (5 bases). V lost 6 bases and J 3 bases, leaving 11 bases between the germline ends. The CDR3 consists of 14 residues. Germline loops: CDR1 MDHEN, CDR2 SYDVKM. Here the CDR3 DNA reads TGTGCCAGCAGGGCTGGGGGGTCTAATGAAAAACTGTTTTTT. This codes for CASRAGGSNEKLFF.

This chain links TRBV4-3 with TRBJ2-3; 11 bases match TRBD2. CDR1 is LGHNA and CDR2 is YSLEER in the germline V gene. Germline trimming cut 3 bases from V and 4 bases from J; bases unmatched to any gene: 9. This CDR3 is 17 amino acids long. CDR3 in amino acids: CASSQLGLADRPDTQYF. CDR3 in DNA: TGCGCCAGCAGCCAGTTGGGACTAGCGGATCGACCAGATACGCAGTATTTT.

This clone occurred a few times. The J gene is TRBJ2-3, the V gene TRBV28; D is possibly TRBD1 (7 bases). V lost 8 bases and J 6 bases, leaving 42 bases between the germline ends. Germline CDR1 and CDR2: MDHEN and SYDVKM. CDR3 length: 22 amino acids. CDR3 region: CASGPMRRGVPLGQQIRDTQYF. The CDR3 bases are TGTGCCAGCGGACCCATGCGCAGGGGGGTTCCGTTGGGACAGCAGATTCGGGATACGCAGTATTTT. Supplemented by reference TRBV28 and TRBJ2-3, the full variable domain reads DVKVTQSSRYLVKRTGEKVFLECVQDMDHENMFWYRQDPGLGLRLIYFSYDVKMKEKGDIPEGYSVSREKKERFSLILESASTNQTSMYLCASGPMRRGVPLGQQIRDTQYFGPGTRLTVL.

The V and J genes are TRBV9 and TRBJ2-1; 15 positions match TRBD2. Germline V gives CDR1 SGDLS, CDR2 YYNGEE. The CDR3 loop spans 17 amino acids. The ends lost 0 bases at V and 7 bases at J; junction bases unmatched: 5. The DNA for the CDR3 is TGTGCCAGCAGCGTAGCCCCGGGACTAGCGGGAGGTAATGAGCAGTTCTTC. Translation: CASSVAPGLAGGNEQFF.

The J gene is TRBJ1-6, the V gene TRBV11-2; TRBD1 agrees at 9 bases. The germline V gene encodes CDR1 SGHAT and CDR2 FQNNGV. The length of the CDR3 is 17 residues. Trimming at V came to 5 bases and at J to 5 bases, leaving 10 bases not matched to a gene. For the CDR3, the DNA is TGTGCCAGCAGCCCATCTCTTTGGACAGGGGATAATTCACCCCTCCACTTT. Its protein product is CASSPSLWTGDNSPLHF.

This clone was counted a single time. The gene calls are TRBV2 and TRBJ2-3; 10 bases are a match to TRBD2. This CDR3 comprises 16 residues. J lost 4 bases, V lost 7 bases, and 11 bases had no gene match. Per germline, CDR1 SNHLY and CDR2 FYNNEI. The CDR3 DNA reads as TGTGCCAGCACGCCTCAACTAGCGGGGTTCCCAGATACGCAGTATTTT. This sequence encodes CASTPQLAGFPDTQYF.

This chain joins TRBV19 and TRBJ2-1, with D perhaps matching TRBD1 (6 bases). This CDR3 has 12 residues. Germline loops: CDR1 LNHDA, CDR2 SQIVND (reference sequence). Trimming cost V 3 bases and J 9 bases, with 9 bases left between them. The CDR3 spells CASSIRGSEQFF. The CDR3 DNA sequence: TGTGCCAGTAGTATCAGGGGATCTGAGCAGTTCTTC.

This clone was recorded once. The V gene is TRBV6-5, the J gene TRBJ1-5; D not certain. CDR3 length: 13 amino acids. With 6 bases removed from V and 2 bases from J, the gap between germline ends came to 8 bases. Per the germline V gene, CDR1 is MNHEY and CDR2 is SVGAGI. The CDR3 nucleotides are TGTGCCAGCAGGGCCGAGGGCAATCAGCCCCAGCATTTT. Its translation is CASRAEGNQPQHF.

The CDR3 is CASSAPDRADYGYTF. As DNA, the CDR3 is TGTGCCAGCAGTGCCCCCGACAGGGCTGACTATGGCTACACCTTC. The chain is built from TRBV6-6 and TRBJ1-2; 7 bases fit TRBD1. V trimming: 5 bases; J trimming: 3 bases; junction bases outside the gene matches: 9. CDR1 and CDR2 from the germline V gene are MNHNY and SVGAGI (reference sequence). The CDR3 covers 15 residues.

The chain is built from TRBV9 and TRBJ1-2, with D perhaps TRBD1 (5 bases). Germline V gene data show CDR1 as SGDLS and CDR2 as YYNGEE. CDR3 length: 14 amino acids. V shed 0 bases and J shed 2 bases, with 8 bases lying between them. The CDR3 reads CASSVGGPNYGYTF. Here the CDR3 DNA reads TGTGCCAGCAGCGTAGGGGGCCCCAACTATGGCTACACCTTC.

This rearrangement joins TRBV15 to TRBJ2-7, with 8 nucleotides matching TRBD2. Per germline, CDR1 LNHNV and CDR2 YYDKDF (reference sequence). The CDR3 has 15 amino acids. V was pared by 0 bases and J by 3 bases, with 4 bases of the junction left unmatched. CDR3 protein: CATSRDAGGVYEQYF. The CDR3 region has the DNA TGTGCCACCAGCAGAGATGCGGGAGGCGTCTACGAGCAGTACTTC.

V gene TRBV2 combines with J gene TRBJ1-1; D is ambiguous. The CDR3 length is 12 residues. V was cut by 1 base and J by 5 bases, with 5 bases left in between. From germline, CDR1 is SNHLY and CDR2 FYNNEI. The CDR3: CASSEGRTEAFF. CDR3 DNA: TGTGCCAGCAGTGAAGGGCGGACTGAAGCTTTCTTT.

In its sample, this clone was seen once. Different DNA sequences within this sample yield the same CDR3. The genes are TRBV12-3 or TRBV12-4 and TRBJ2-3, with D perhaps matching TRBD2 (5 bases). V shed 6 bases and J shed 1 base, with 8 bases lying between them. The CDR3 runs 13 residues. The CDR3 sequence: CASSSRGTDTQYF. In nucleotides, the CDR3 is TGTGCCAGCAGCTCGAGGGGCACAGATACGCAGTATTTT.

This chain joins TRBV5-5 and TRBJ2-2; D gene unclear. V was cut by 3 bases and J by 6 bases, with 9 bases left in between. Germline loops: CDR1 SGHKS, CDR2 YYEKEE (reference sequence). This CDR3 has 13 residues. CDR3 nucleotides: TGTGCCAGCAGCTCCCTAGGTCCCGGGGAGCTGTTTTTT. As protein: CASSSLGPGELFF.

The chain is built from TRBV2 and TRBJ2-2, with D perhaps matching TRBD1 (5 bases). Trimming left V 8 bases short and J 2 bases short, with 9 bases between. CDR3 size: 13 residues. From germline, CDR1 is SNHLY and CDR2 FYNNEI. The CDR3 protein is CASGARNTGELFF. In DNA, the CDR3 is TGTGCCAGCGGGGCGCGCAACACCGGGGAGCTGTTTTTT.

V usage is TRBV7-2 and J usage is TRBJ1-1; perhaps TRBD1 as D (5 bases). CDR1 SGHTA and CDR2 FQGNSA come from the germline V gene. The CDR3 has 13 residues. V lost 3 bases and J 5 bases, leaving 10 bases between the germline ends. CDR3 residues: CASSFGGRTEAFF. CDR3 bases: TGTGCCAGCAGCTTCGGGGGGAGGACTGAAGCTTTCTTT.

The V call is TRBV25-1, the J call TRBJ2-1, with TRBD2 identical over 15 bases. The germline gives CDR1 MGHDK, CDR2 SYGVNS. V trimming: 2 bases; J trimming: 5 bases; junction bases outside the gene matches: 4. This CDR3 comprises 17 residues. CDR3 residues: CASSERTSGGVDNEQFF. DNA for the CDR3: TGTGCCAGCAGTGAACGGACTAGCGGGGGGGTAGACAATGAGCAGTTCTTC.

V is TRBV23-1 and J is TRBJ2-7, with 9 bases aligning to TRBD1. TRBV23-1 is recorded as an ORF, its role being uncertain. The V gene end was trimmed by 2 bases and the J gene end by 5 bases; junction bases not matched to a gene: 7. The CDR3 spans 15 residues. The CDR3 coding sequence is TGCGCCAGCAGTCAAAAGGGGACAGGGATCGACGAGCAGTACTTC. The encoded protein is CASSQKGTGIDEQYF.

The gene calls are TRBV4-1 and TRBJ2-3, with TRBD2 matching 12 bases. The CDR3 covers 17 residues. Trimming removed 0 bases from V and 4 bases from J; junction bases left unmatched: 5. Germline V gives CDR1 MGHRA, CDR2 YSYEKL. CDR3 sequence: CASSQEGLAGGPDTQYF. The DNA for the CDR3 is TGCGCCAGCAGCCAAGAGGGGCTAGCGGGGGGGCCAGATACGCAGTATTTT.

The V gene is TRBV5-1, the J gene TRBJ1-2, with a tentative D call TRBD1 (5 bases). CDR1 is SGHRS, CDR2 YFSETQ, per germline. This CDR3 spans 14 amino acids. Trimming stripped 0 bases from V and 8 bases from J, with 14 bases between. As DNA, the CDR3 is TGCGCCAGCAGCTTGGGGGACTCCACCGACGGCTACACCTTC. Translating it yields CASSLGDSTDGYTF.

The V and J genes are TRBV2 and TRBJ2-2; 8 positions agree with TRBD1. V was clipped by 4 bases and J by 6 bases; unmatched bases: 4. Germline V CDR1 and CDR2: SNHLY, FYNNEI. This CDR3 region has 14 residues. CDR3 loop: CASSGTGWAGELFF. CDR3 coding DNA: TGTGCCAGCAGTGGGACAGGGTGGGCCGGGGAGCTGTTTTTT.

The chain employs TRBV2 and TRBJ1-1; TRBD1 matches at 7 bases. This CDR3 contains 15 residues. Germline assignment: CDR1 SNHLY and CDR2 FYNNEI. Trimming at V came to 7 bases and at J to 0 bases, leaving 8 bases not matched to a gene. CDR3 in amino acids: CASKGQANLNTEAFF. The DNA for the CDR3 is TGTGCCAGCAAAGGACAGGCCAACTTGAACACTGAAGCTTTCTTT.

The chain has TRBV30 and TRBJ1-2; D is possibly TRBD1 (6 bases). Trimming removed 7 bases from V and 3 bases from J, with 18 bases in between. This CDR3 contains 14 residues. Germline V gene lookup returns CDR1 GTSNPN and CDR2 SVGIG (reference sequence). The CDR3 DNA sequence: TGTGCCTCCGAGGGGGGGGGACTGCACTATGGCTACACCTTC. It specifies CASEGGGLHYGYTF.

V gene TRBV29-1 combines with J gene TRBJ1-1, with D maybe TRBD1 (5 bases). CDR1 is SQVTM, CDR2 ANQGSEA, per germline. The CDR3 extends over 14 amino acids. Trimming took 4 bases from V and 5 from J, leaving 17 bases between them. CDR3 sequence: CSVGTPRAGTEAFF. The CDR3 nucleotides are TGCAGCGTTGGAACCCCTCGAGCAGGGACTGAAGCTTTCTTT.